The rows below give T cell receptor beta chains drawn from one sample of a study of cytomegalovirus exposure and HLA in healthy donors. Clones were sequenced by immunoSEQ multiplex PCR, and TCRdb holds only the in-frame ones, with some missing. The sample records about 140,000 clones, around 88% being singletons. What was sequenced was PBMCs. Receptor source: a woman younger than 30 in good health and CMV-seropositive. Both conserved end residues are part of each CDR3. A D gene is named only where the DNA matches it firmly. Only part of the rows carry a size: once, few, many, or a class if the clone is expanded.

.	.	TRBV11-2	TRBJ2-5	CASSETLGVETQYF	TGTGCCAGCAGCGAAACCCTAGGCGTAGAGACCCAGTACTTC
.	few	TRBV28	TRBJ1-6	CASSLSGLERPLHF	TGTGCCAGCAGTTTATCAGGGTTAGAGCGACCCCTCCACTTT
.	few	TRBV27	TRBJ2-7	CASIFPGVYEQYF	TGTGCCAGCATCTTCCCCGGAGTCTACGAGCAGTACTTC
.	.	TRBV30	TRBJ2-5	CAWSVISAGTQYF	TGTGCCTGGAGTGTAATCTCTGCGGGGACCCAGTACTTC
TRBD1	.	TRBV9	TRBJ1-2	CASSGPTGPPYGYTF	TGTGCCAGCAGCGGACCGACAGGGCCTCCCTATGGCTACACCTTC
.	.	TRBV2	TRBJ1-2	CASSERGTHYGYTF	TGTGCCAGCAGTGAACGGGGGACCCACTATGGCTACACCTTC
.	few	TRBV4-2	TRBJ2-3	CASSQEGLGDTQYF	TGTGCCAGCAGCCAAGAAGGACTGGGAGATACGCAGTATTTT
TRBD1	.	TRBV2	TRBJ1-5	CASSLSDRDQPQHF	TGTGCCAGCAGCCTCTCGGACAGGGACCAGCCCCAGCATTTT
TRBD1	.	TRBV5-1	TRBJ1-2	CASSSLQGAAGYTF	TGCGCCAGCAGCTCCCTACAGGGGGCCGCTGGCTACACCTTC
.	.	TRBV18	TRBJ2-5	CASSPTGGAETQYF	TGTGCCAGCTCACCAACGGGGGGCGCGGAGACCCAGTACTTC
TRBD2	.	TRBV7-3	TRBJ2-7	CASSPTSGGFYEQYF	TGTGCCAGCAGCCCGACTAGCGGGGGCTTCTACGAGCAGTACTTC
.	.	TRBV19	TRBJ1-6	CASRAGDKLYNSPLHF	TGTGCCAGTAGAGCGGGAGACAAGCTTTATAATTCACCCCTCCACTTT
TRBD2	.	TRBV5-1	TRBJ2-1	CASSTSGRSRNEQFF	TGCGCCAGCAGCACTAGCGGGAGGTCCAGGAATGAGCAGTTCTTC
TRBD1	.	TRBV5-1	TRBJ2-2	CASSQPTGGRGELFF	TGCGCCAGCAGCCAGCCAACAGGGGGGCGCGGGGAGCTGTTTTTT
TRBD1	.	TRBV9	TRBJ1-3	CASSAGQGLSGNTIYF	TGTGCCAGCAGCGCAGGACAGGGACTCTCTGGAAACACCATATATTTT
TRBD1	.	TRBV28	TRBJ2-2	CASSDQGVIGELFF	TGTGCCAGCAGTGATCAGGGGGTAATCGGGGAGCTGTTTTTT
.	.	TRBV6-1	TRBJ2-1	CASSWTGNNEQFF	TGTGCCAGCAGCTGGACTGGAAACAATGAGCAGTTCTTC
TRBD2	.	TRBV5-1	TRBJ2-5	CASSPSGSQETQYF	TGCGCCAGCAGTCCTAGCGGATCCCAAGAGACCCAGTACTTC
.	.	TRBV28	TRBJ2-6	CASSLGRGSTNVLTF	TGTGCCAGCAGTTTAGGCAGGGGAAGTACCAACGTCCTGACTTTC
TRBD1	.	TRBV30	TRBJ1-3	CAWSAATGRVTGNTIYF	TGTGCCTGGAGTGCAGCGACAGGGCGGGTAACTGGAAACACCATATATTTT
.	.	TRBV5-1	TRBJ2-5	CASSRQQETQYF	TGCGCCAGCAGCAGACAGCAAGAGACCCAGTACTTC
TRBD1	.	TRBV5-6	TRBJ2-7	CASSYRTGHYEQYF	TGTGCCAGCAGCTATCGGACAGGGCACTACGAGCAGTACTTC
TRBD1	.	TRBV7-3	TRBJ2-6	CASSLSGQILSGANVLTF	TGTGCCAGCAGCTTATCGGGACAGATTCTCTCTGGGGCCAACGTCCTGACTTTC
.	.	TRBV4-3	TRBJ2-7	CASSQDGSDYEQYF	TGCGCCAGCAGCCAAGACGGGTCCGACTACGAGCAGTACTTC
TRBD1	.	TRBV25-1	TRBJ1-6	CASSELRTGGSPLHF	TGTGCCAGCAGTGAATTAAGGACAGGGGGGTCACCCCTCCACTTT
.	.	TRBV27	TRBJ2-7	CASSITGHEQYF	TGTGCCAGCAGTATTACAGGCCACGAGCAGTACTTC
.	.	TRBV28	TRBJ1-1	CASSGVAAFF	TGTGCCAGCAGCGGGGTGGCGGCTTTCTTT
TRBD2	.	TRBV4-1	TRBJ2-1	CASRNSGSSYNEQFF	TGCGCCAGCAGGAATAGCGGGAGTTCCTACAATGAGCAGTTCTTC